The 16 T cell receptor beta chains below come from one sample, sequenced in a study of T cell repertoires in cytomegalovirus infection. Their antigen targets remain unknown. TCRdb re-derived calls from the reads in MiXCR, one entry per CDR3 protein. The sample gives 350,000 to 400,000 distinct CDR3 sequences, about 35% of which show up once; approximately 15% is in the top ten. The source material was cultured PBMCs, sampled from culture after CMV antigen stimulation. The receptors come from a human donor in good health (CMV status not recorded). Some clones in this sample may be carry-over from other donors' samples.

In its sample, this clonotype was seen a few times. The genes are TRBV12-3 or TRBV12-4 and TRBJ1-5; perhaps TRBD1 as D (5 bases). This CDR3 is built from 12 residues. V lost 7 bases to trimming and J lost 6 bases, with 10 bases between them. The CDR3 spells CASTRGVQPQHF. CDR3 in DNA: TGTGCCAGCACCCGGGGGGTTCAGCCCCAGCATTTT.

This clonotype was observed a handful of times. The genes are TRBV19 and TRBJ1-6; D not certain. The CDR3 extends over 12 amino acids. With 6 bases removed from V and 5 bases from J, the gap between germline ends came to 5 bases. In germline, CDR1 is LNHDA, CDR2 SQIVND (reference sequence). The CDR3, as DNA: TGTGCCAGTAGGGTGGATAATTCACCCCTCCACTTT. It translates to CASRVDNSPLHF. Supplemented by reference TRBV19 and TRBJ1-6, the full variable domain reads DGGITQSPKYLFRKEGQNVTLSCEQNLNHDAMYWYRQDPGQGLRLIYYSQIVNDFQKGDIAEGYSVSREKKESFPLTVTSAQKNPTAFYLCASRVDNSPLHFGNGTRLTVT.

This clonotype was detected ten times or more. The rearrangement uses TRBV10-1 and TRBJ1-4, with D uncertain. Between the trimmed V and J ends, which lost 3 bases and 5 bases, there was a span of 13 bases. In germline, CDR1 is WNHNN, CDR2 SYGVQD (reference sequence). This CDR3 contains 15 residues. As DNA, the CDR3 is TGCGCCAGCAGTGACTCGACCCGAGGGAATGAAAAACTGTTTTTT. Translation: CASSDSTRGNEKLFF.

The sample holds many counts of this clonotype. This chain connects TRBV7-2 to TRBJ2-3, with 7 bases that match TRBD2. This CDR3 has 14 amino acids. Per the germline V gene, CDR1 is SGHTA and CDR2 is FQGNSA. Trimming cost V 2 bases and J 6 bases; bases outside gene matches: 5. CDR3 residues: CASSLPSGSDTQYF. The CDR3 coding sequence is TGTGCCAGCAGCTTACCTAGCGGAAGCGATACGCAGTATTTT.

The chain is built from TRBV19 and TRBJ2-5; TRBD1 might be the D (5 bases). V was shortened by 3 bases and J by 2 bases, with 13 bases between the two germline ends. Germline V lookup: CDR1 LNHDA, CDR2 SQIVND (reference sequence). This CDR3 is 15 amino acids long. CDR3: CASSIRETAQETQYF. The CDR3 coding sequence is TGTGCCAGTAGTATTCGTGAGACAGCTCAAGAGACCCAGTACTTC.

The chain links TRBV24-1 to TRBJ2-1, with 11 bases identical to TRBD2. The CDR3 runs to 12 residues. V lost 4 bases and J lost 13; bases outside the gene matches: 2. Germline-derived CDR1 and CDR2 are KGHDR and SFDVKD. CDR3 sequence (DNA): TGTGCCACCAGTGAAGGGACTAGCGGCCAGTTCTTC. Its translation: CATSEGTSGQFF.

V usage is TRBV4-1 and J usage is TRBJ2-7, with no clear D. The ends were cut back, 2 bases at V and 3 bases at J, with 11 bases in the middle. The CDR3 covers 14 residues. The germline gives CDR1 MGHRA, CDR2 YSYEKL. The DNA of the CDR3 is TGCGCCAGCAGCCAAATTCTTGATTACTACGAGCAGTACTTC. It yields the protein CASSQILDYYEQYF.

The chain recombines TRBV19 with TRBJ2-1; unclear D gene. The V end lost 2 bases, the J end lost 5 bases, and 13 bases lay between the germline ends. Germline values: CDR1 LNHDA, CDR2 SQIVND (reference sequence). This CDR3 has 15 amino acids. The CDR3 nucleotides are TGTGCCAGTAGTATATTCTTAGGGCCTGACAATGAGCAGTTCTTC. It codes for CASSIFLGPDNEQFF.

This clonotype appeared a few times. The chain has TRBV2 and TRBJ2-7; tentatively, D is TRBD1 (6 bases). V was trimmed by 5 bases and J by 3 bases, leaving 11 bases between them. The CDR3 consists of 13 residues. The germline V gene has CDR1 SNHLY and CDR2 FYNNEI. The CDR3 bases are TGTGCCAGCAGTCGGACAGAATACTACGAGCAGTACTTC. Amino acids: CASSRTEYYEQYF.

There are many counts of this clonotype. The chain carries TRBV18 and TRBJ2-3; 9 nucleotides line up with TRBD2. The CDR3 has 16 amino acids. Unmatched junction bases numbered 4, after V lost 3 bases and J lost 0 bases. The germline gives CDR1 KGHSH, CDR2 LQKENI. In DNA form, the CDR3 reads TGTGCCAGCTCACCGACGCGGGGGGGGAGCACAGATACGCAGTATTTT. It specifies CASSPTRGGSTDTQYF.

This clonotype was found a few times. The CDR3 reads CASSRGPGDSYNEQFF. In DNA, the CDR3 is TGTGCCAGCAGCCGAGGCCCAGGGGACTCCTACAATGAGCAGTTCTTC. The chain recombines TRBV7-2 with TRBJ2-1, with D possibly being TRBD1 (6 bases). The V and J ends lost 5 bases and 0 bases respectively, with 14 bases between them. CDR1 and CDR2 from the germline V gene are SGHTA and FQGNSA. This CDR3 region has 16 residues.

The chain has TRBV9 and TRBJ2-3; D unclear. This CDR3 is 16 amino acids long. The V end lost 0 bases, the J end lost 2 bases, and 13 bases lay between the germline ends. Germline V CDR1 and CDR2: SGDLS, YYNGEE. In DNA, the CDR3 is TGTGCCAGCAGCGTAGGTCTCGGCACTTACACAGATACGCAGTATTTT. Translated: CASSVGLGTYTDTQYF.

This clonotype was counted ten times or more. The chain joins TRBV28 to TRBJ1-1; a weak D match, TRBD1 (5 bases). The CDR3 consists of 15 residues. The germline V and J ends were trimmed by 4 bases and 6 bases, with 18 bases remaining between them. Germline values: CDR1 MDHEN, CDR2 SYDVKM. The CDR3 protein is CASSSYTTRVPEAFF. CDR3 DNA sequence: TGTGCCAGCAGTTCCTATACCACCAGGGTCCCTGAAGCTTTCTTT.

The chain links TRBV15 to TRBJ2-5; D perhaps matches TRBD2 (5 bases). The ends were cut back, 2 bases at V and 2 bases at J, with 15 bases in the middle. CDR3 size: 16 residues. Per the germline V gene, CDR1 is LNHNV and CDR2 is YYDKDF (reference sequence). The CDR3: CATSRPHGGVQETQYF. CDR3 nucleotide sequence: TGTGCCACCAGCAGACCGCATGGAGGAGTACAAGAGACCCAGTACTTC.

The chain combines TRBV7-8 with TRBJ2-3; D possibly uses TRBD1 or TRBD2 (7 bases each). The V and J ends lost 5 bases and 7 bases respectively, with 19 bases between them. This CDR3 is built from 15 residues. CDR1 and CDR2 from the germline V gene are SGHVS and FQNEAQ. This CDR3 reads CASSRQGGTINTQYF. The CDR3 DNA reads as TGTGCCAGCAGCCGGCAGGGGGGGACAATTAATACGCAGTATTTT.

The sample holds many counts of this clonotype. The chain employs TRBV7-2 and TRBJ1-2; D is unclear. Germline V gene data show CDR1 as SGHTA and CDR2 as FQGNSA. Trimming took off 5 bases at V and 1 base at J, with 11 bases between the two ends. The CDR3 is 14 residues long. CDR3 sequence (DNA): TGTGCCAGCAGCCCCCAACAAGTTAACTATGGCTACACCTTC. This encodes CASSPQQVNYGYTF.